The rows below give T cell receptor beta chains drawn from one sample of a study of cytomegalovirus exposure and HLA in healthy donors. Assay: immunoSEQ multiplex PCR; the TCRdb copy retains only in-frame clones and omits some. This repertoire shows 85,000 to 130,000 clones, approximately 72% found once; its top ten account for 13% to 15%. The specimen sequenced was PBMCs. Receptors were obtained from a male donor in good health and CMV-seropositive. Both conserved end residues are part of each CDR3. D genes are given only for firm matches.

d_gene,v_gene,CDR3aa
TRBD1,TRBV6-5,CASSPLDRGQETQYF
TRBD1,TRBV10-3,CAISEYAGGGYTF
TRBD1,TRBV11-3,CASSRRQGLETQYF
TRBD1,TRBV19,CASSEVTGNEQYF
.,TRBV2,CASSVIGTRSNNSPLHF
TRBD1,TRBV11-2,CASSLDAATGTETQYF
TRBD1,TRBV7-2,CASSPRTGTGTLAKNIQYF
TRBD2,TRBV11-2,CASSSSLVGLADQETQYF
.,TRBV30,CAWSLGGARTEAFF
TRBD1,TRBV6-6,CASSYTGGGTEAFF
.,TRBV7-9,CASTKTDVPEQYF
TRBD2,TRBV7-3,CASSRGGAGYTGELFF
TRBD1,TRBV11-2,CASSLGTVYEQYF
.,TRBV2,CASSAGSRYEQYF
TRBD2,TRBV27,CASSERLAGSETQYF
.,TRBV11-2,CASSPQVSYNEQFF
.,TRBV27,CASSRGTYTEAFF
.,TRBV6-1,CASSEGQGGDEQFF
TRBD1,TRBV30,CAYIDYPGTGGGYTF
.,TRBV29-1,CSVERSEQFF
TRBD1,TRBV29-1,CSVDKTGTHGYTF
TRBD2,TRBV7-8,CASSLGGWGSEETQYF
TRBD2,TRBV5-1,CASSLSGGGTLTDTQYF
TRBD1,TRBV13,CASSTGGQGARQYF
TRBD1,TRBV5-1,CASSVGTGGCEQYF
.,TRBV4-2,CASSQDAGQNTGELFF
TRBD1,TRBV10-2,CASRKGQGNEKLFF
TRBD1,TRBV27,CASSFEGTANEQFF
.,TRBV2,CASRNEISSYEQYF
.,TRBV4-3,CASRGLGPVLDGYTF
.,TRBV19,CASSPQGHRSSSSYGYTF
TRBD1,TRBV5-6,CASRKQGAFYEQFF
.,TRBV6-5,CASSYAGDQPQHF
.,TRBV15,CATGYKRSHSNQPQHF
.,TRBV14,CASSQAWTVMYF
TRBD2,TRBV14,CASSQKRLAGVTEQFF
TRBD1,TRBV19,CASSSTGGSGNTIYF
.,TRBV28,CASSFPLGQPSYEQYF
.,TRBV4-3,CASSQDARGVRYEQYF
.,TRBV29-1,CSVEGLRRNTGELFF
.,TRBV19,CASSIDGGNIQYF
.,TRBV2,CASSELMDSDYGYTF
.,TRBV28,CASNLPRDTTGELFF
TRBD1,TRBV19,CASSGTGSQPQHF
TRBD1,TRBV10-3,CAISATGGQETQYF
.,TRBV9,CASSVATGLGRGKHFF
TRBD1,TRBV5-1,CASSLGQENQPQHF
TRBD1,TRBV15,CATSRSGTGVETQYF